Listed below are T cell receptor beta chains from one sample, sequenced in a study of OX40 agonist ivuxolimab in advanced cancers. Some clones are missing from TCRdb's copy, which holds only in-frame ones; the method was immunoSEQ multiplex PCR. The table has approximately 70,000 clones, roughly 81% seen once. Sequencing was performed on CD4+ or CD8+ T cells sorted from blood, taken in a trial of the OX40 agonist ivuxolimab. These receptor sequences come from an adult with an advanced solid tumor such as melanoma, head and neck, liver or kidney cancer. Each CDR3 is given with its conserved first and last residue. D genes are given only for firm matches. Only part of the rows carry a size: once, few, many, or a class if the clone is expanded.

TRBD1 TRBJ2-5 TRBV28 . CASSWGQGGETQYF TGTGCCAGCAGTTGGGGACAGGGGGGAGAGACCCAGTACTTC
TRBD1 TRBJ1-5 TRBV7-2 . CASSLRGTGAPNQPQHF TGTGCCAGCAGCTTAAGAGGCACAGGGGCTCCCAATCAGCCCCAGCATTTT
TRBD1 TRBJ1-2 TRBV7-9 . CASSLGTGGYTF TGTGCCAGCAGCTTAGGGACAGGTGGCTACACCTTC
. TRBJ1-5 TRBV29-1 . CSVGGTRHEPQHF TGCAGCGTTGGGGGGACACGTCATGAGCCCCAGCATTTT
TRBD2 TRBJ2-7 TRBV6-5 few CASRQTSGNPYEQYF TGTGCCAGCAGACAGACTAGCGGGAATCCCTACGAGCAGTACTTC
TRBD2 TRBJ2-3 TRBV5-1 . CASSLTGGPDTQYF TGCGCCAGCAGCTTGACGGGAGGGCCAGATACGCAGTATTTT
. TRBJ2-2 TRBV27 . CATPPNTGELFF TGTGCCACCCCGCCGAACACCGGGGAGCTGTTTTTT
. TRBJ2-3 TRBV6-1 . CASSEVAEREYF TGTGCCAGCAGTGAAGTAGCGGAACGGGAGTATTTT
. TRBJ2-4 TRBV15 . CATSRGGGEAKNIQYF TGTGCCACCAGCAGAGGGGGAGGAGAGGCCAAAAACATTCAGTACTTC
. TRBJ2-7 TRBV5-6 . CASSLGQPAYEQYF TGTGCCAGCAGCTTGGGACAGCCAGCCTACGAGCAGTACTTC
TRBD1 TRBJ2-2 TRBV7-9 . CASSPRTGFGELFF TGTGCCAGCAGCCCGCGGACAGGGTTCGGGGAGCTGTTTTTT
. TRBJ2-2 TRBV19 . CASTPMRTGELFF TGTGCCAGTACTCCTATGAGGACCGGGGAGCTGTTTTTT
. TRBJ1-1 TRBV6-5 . CASTPWGETEAFF TGTGCCAGCACCCCCTGGGGGGAAACTGAAGCTTTCTTT
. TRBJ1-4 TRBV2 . CASSVDRSGEKLFF TGTGCCAGCAGTGTCGACAGGAGTGGTGAAAAACTGTTTTTT
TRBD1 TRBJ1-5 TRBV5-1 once CASSSQGGQPQHF TGCGCCAGCAGCTCCCAGGGGGGACAGCCCCAGCATTTT
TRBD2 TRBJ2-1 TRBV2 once CASSPAGLALNEQFF TGTGCCAGCAGCCCCGCCGGACTAGCGCTTAATGAGCAGTTCTTC
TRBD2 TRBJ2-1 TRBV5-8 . CASSLGTSSYNEQFF TGTGCCAGCAGCCTTGGGACTAGCTCCTACAATGAGCAGTTCTTC
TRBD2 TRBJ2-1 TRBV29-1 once CSGTSGRNEQFF TGCAGCGGGACTAGCGGGAGGAATGAGCAGTTCTTC
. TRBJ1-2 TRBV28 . CASSLLRSGGYTF TGTGCCAGCAGTTTACTCCGGTCGGGTGGCTACACCTTC
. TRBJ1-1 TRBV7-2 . CASSSLIGTEAFF TGTGCCAGCAGCTCCTTGATCGGGACTGAAGCTTTCTTT
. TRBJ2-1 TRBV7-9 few CASSFEGRLNEQFF TGTGCCAGCAGCTTTGAAGGGCGCCTCAATGAGCAGTTCTTC
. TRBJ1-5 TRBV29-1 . CSVGVLANQPQHF TGCAGCGTGGGAGTGCTCGCCAATCAGCCCCAGCATTTT
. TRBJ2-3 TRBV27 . CASTLLQGDTQYF TGTGCCAGCACCTTATTGCAGGGAGATACGCAGTATTTT
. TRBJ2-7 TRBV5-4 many CASSLGQNYEQYF TGTGCCAGCAGCTTAGGACAGAACTACGAGCAGTACTTC
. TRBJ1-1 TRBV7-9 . CASSFQGNTEAFF TGTGCCAGCAGCTTTCAGGGGAACACTGAAGCTTTCTTT
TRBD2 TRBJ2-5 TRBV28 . CASSTFRLAGETQYF TGTGCCAGCAGTACCTTTAGACTAGCGGGAGAGACCCAGTACTTC
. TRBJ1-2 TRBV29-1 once CSVDGKVGYGYTF TGCAGCGTCGATGGGAAAGTGGGATATGGCTACACCTTC
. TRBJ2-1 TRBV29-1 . CSVDRHEAEQFF TGCAGCGTTGACAGACACGAGGCTGAGCAGTTCTTC
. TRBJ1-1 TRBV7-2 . CASSFQGTTEAFF TGTGCCAGCAGCTTTCAGGGTACGACTGAAGCTTTCTTT
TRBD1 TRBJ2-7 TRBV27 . CASRRTGTGEYEQYF TGTGCCAGCAGGCGTACCGGGACAGGTGAATACGAGCAGTACTTC
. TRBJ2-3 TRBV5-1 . CASSRDSTDTQYF TGCGCCAGCAGCCGGGACTCCACAGATACGCAGTATTTT
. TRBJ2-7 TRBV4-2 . CASSRAGSLGEQYF TGTGCCAGCAGCCGGGCCGGGAGCTTGGGCGAGCAGTACTTC
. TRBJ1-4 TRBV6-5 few CASSQEAGSAEKLFF TGTGCCAGCAGCCAAGAGGCGGGGAGTGCTGAAAAACTGTTTTTT
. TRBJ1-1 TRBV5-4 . CASSLDRGWTEAFF TGTGCCAGCAGCTTGGATAGGGGTTGGACTGAAGCTTTCTTT
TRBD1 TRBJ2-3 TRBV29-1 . CSVRLTGGTDTQYF TGCAGCGTTCGGCTGACAGGGGGGACAGATACGCAGTATTTT
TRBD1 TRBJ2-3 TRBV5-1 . CASSFNGQGISPDTQYF TGCGCCAGCAGCTTTAACGGACAGGGCATTTCTCCCGATACGCAGTATTTT
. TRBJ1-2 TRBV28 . CASSLREGYTF TGTGCCAGCAGTTTAAGAGAAGGCTACACCTTC
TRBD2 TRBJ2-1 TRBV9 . CASSVVLAGVGEQFF TGTGCCAGCAGCGTAGTACTAGCGGGAGTTGGTGAGCAGTTCTTC